The rows below give T cell receptor beta chains drawn from one sample of a study of shared clonotypes between healthy human individuals. The method was immunoSEQ multiplex PCR; TCRdb's version includes in-frame clones alone and lacks a portion of them. The sample gives about 2 million clones, around 95% of which show up once; under 0.15% is in the top ten. Input material: naive CD4+ T cells sorted from blood. The receptors here all came from a man younger than 35 in good health. Both conserved end residues are part of each CDR3. The D gene is left open where the match is weak.

>TRBJ1-1|.|TRBV11-2
TGTGCCAGCAGTCTAAACGGGGGGCCGACTGAAGCTTTCTTT
CASSLNGGPTEAFF
>TRBJ1-5|.|TRBV4-1
TGCGCCAGCAGCGAGGACAGACATCAGCCCCAGCATTTT
CASSEDRHQPQHF
>TRBJ2-5|.|TRBV5-1
TGCGCCAGCAGCGGCGGGACGAGGGAGACCCAGTACTTC
CASSGGTRETQYF
>TRBJ1-5|TRBD1|TRBV6-1
TGTGCCAGCAGCTCGGGACAGTTAAATCAGCCCCAGCATTTT
CASSSGQLNQPQHF
>TRBJ2-2|TRBD2|TRBV11-2
TGTGCCAGCAGCCTCATCGGGGGGGCTGCCGGGGAGCTGTTTTTT
CASSLIGGAAGELFF
>TRBJ1-6|.|TRBV6-1
TGTGCCAGCAGTGAGGGAGGGGTAAGGGTGGGCTCACCCCTCCACTTT
CASSEGGVRVGSPLHF
>TRBJ2-5|.|TRBV7-6
TGTGCCAGCAGCTTAGTTTTTAAGAAAGAGACCCAGTACTTC
CASSLVFKKETQYF
>TRBJ1-6|.|TRBV7-9
TGTGCCAGCAGCTTGCAGGGCCCCGTCCACTTT
CASSLQGPVHF
>TRBJ1-1|.|TRBV19
TGTGCCAGTAACATAGGAGGGCTACGAACTGAAGCTTTCTTT
CASNIGGLRTEAFF
>TRBJ2-5|.|TRBV5-8
TGTGCCAGCAGCTTTAAAAGCCAAGAGACCCAGTACTTC
CASSFKSQETQYF
>TRBJ2-1|.|TRBV6-6
TGTGCCAGCAGTTACGCCGGGTATGAGCAGTTCTTC
CASSYAGYEQFF
>TRBJ1-5|TRBD1|TRBV19
TGTGCCAGTCGAGACCAAGGACAGGCGTTAAGCAATCAGCCCCAGCATTTT
CASRDQGQALSNQPQHF
>TRBJ2-7|.|TRBV6-5
TGTGCCAGCAGTTACTCCCCGGGCCCATACGAGCAGTACTTC
CASSYSPGPYEQYF